One and the same sample provided the 10 T cell receptor beta chains below, sequenced in a study of neurological immune-mediated disorders. Time point of the sample: longitudinal time-point 3. One entry per CDR3 protein, called by TCRdb with MiXCR from the 5' RACE reads. Of approximately 45,000 distinct CDR3 sequences listed, approximately 12% were seen once; the top ten hold 9.5% to 12%. Sequencing used PBMCs. All receptors derive from a man aged 25-40 years in good health.

There are many counts of this clonotype. The chain has TRBV2 and TRBJ2-5; no definite D call. The germline V gene has CDR1 SNHLY and CDR2 FYNNEI. The V end was cut by 1 base, the J end by 2 bases, with 14 bases between. The CDR3 spans 16 residues. This chain's CDR3 is CASSEEMASGQETQYF. The CDR3 DNA reads TGTGCCAGCAGTGAAGAGATGGCTAGTGGGCAAGAGACCCAGTACTTC.

This clonotype has at least ten counts. The chain employs TRBV5-1 and TRBJ2-2; 10 bases match TRBD1. With 6 bases clipped from V and 4 bases from J, the junction kept 12 bases outside the gene matches. The CDR3 spans 17 residues. Per germline, CDR1 SGHRS and CDR2 YFSETQ. CDR3 residues: CASNRVGGQGTTGELFF. CDR3 coding DNA: TGCGCCAGCAACCGGGTAGGGGGACAGGGGACCACCGGGGAGCTGTTTTTT. Variable domain in full (rest from reference TRBV5-1 and TRBJ2-2): KAGVTQTPRYLIKTRGQQVTLSCSPISGHRSVSWYQQTPGQGLQFLFEYFSETQRNKGNFPGRFSGRQFSNSRSEMNVSTLELGDSALYLCASNRVGGQGTTGELFFGEGSRLTVL.

As for this clonotype: A much more abundant neighbour one base away suggests this may be a read error. The rearrangement links TRBV5-1 to TRBJ1-1; D uncertain. V was pared by 5 bases and J by 5 bases, with 22 bases between. This CDR3 is built from 16 residues. CDR1 and CDR2 (germline): SGHRS, YFSETQ. The DNA for the CDR3 is TGCGCCAGCAGTCCTGAGACCCACGGAGTTTGGACTGAAGCTTTCTTT. This codes for CASSPETHGVWTEAFF.

This clonotype was detected many times. V and J are TRBV20-1 and TRBJ2-1, with 8 bases identical to TRBD1. CDR1 is DFQATT, CDR2 SNEGSKA, per germline (reference sequence). The CDR3 sequence is 13 residues long. Trimming at V came to 6 bases and at J to 4 bases, leaving 5 bases not matched to a gene. The DNA for the CDR3 is TGCAGTGCCTCCAGGGGGCCTTACAATGAGCAGTTCTTC. It specifies CSASRGPYNEQFF.

The chain is built from TRBV5-1 and TRBJ1-1, with 7 bases aligning to TRBD1. After removal of 4 bases from V and 9 bases from J, the junction contained 15 bases not matched to a gene. In germline, CDR1 is SGHRS, CDR2 YFSETQ. The CDR3 length is 15 residues. CDR3 protein: CASSKPGGRGTKAFF. CDR3 DNA: TGCGCCAGCAGCAAACCAGGGGGTAGAGGAACTAAAGCTTTCTTT.

This clonotype has ten or more counts. The chain recombines TRBV20-1 with TRBJ2-5; D may be TRBD1 (5 bases). This CDR3 spans 13 amino acids. With 3 bases removed from V and 5 bases from J, the gap between germline ends came to 13 bases. Germline lookup yields CDR1 DFQATT and CDR2 SNEGSKA (reference sequence). CDR3 region: CSASPPGWETQYF. The DNA of the CDR3 is TGCAGTGCTAGTCCCCCAGGGTGGGAGACCCAGTACTTC.

This clonotype was seen ten or more times. The chain employs TRBV5-4 and TRBJ2-3, with unresolved D. CDR3 length equals 14 residues. V was cut by 0 bases and J by 5 bases, with 10 bases left in between. Germline V gene sequence: CDR1 SGHNT, CDR2 YYREEE (reference sequence). The CDR3 DNA reads TGTGCCAGCAGCTTGGGGCAATCGGTAGATACGCAGTATTTT. Translated, it gives CASSLGQSVDTQYF.

The CDR3 loop is CASSFEPAGWPGVNEQFF. The CDR3 DNA sequence: TGCGCCAGCAGCTTTGAACCAGCGGGATGGCCAGGGGTAAATGAGCAGTTCTTC. The chain couples TRBV5-1 to TRBJ2-1; possible D gene TRBD2, 7 bases. The V gene lost 2 bases and the J gene lost 7 bases, with 25 bases spanning the gap. The CDR3 has 18 amino acids. Per the germline V gene, CDR1 is SGHRS and CDR2 is YFSETQ. Full variable domain (missing parts from reference TRBV5-1 and TRBJ2-1): KAGVTQTPRYLIKTRGQQVTLSCSPISGHRSVSWYQQTPGQGLQFLFEYFSETQRNKGNFPGRFSGRQFSNSRSEMNVSTLELGDSALYLCASSFEPAGWPGVNEQFFGPGTRLTVL.

This sequence joins TRBV5-1 and TRBJ2-2, with TRBD2 matching over 10 bases. V dropped 8 bases and J dropped 6; count of bases not matched to a gene: 7. CDR3 length equals 14 residues. Germline values: CDR1 SGHRS, CDR2 YFSETQ. The CDR3 DNA is TGCGCCAGACAACTAGCGGGAAATGCCGGGGAGCTGTTTTTT. It translates to CARQLAGNAGELFF.

Comment on this clonotype: A much larger clone differs by one base, so this may be a read error. V gene TRBV7-3 combines with J gene TRBJ2-7, with D tentatively TRBD1 or TRBD2 (5 bases each). Trimming shortened V by 2 bases and J by 4 bases, and 15 bases separated the two germline ends. Germline CDR1 is SGHTA and CDR2 is FQGTGA. The CDR3 spans 15 residues. CDR3 amino acids: CASSLFQGREYEQYF. The CDR3 region has the DNA TGTGCCAGCAGCTTATTCCAGGGACGGGAATACGAGCAGTACTTC.